The clone carrying this T cell receptor (beta chain) was seen once. TCRdb's copy holds only in-frame clones and misses some; the assay was immunoSEQ multiplex PCR. This sample yields about 97,000 clones, of which approximately 87% are seen a single time; roughly 15% belongs to the top ten. This entry belongs to a study of blood T cell repertoires in COVID-19. Across the study: PBMCs, B-cell-depleted T cells, or T cells provided the cDNA or gDNA that made up the material.

The CDR3 totals 18 residues. Trimming took 0 bases from V and 1 from J, leaving 16 bases between them. Germline CDR1 is SGHTS and CDR2 is YDEGEE. The chain recombines TRBV5-8 with TRBJ2-2; D call uncertain. Sequencing used peripheral blood. This TCR came from a human donor in a cohort sampled during active COVID-19. Written as DNA, the CDR3 is TGTGCCAGCAGCTTGGAAAGGTCGGCTAGTTTGAACACCGGGGAGCTGTTTTTT. Protein sequence: CASSLERSASLNTGELFF.